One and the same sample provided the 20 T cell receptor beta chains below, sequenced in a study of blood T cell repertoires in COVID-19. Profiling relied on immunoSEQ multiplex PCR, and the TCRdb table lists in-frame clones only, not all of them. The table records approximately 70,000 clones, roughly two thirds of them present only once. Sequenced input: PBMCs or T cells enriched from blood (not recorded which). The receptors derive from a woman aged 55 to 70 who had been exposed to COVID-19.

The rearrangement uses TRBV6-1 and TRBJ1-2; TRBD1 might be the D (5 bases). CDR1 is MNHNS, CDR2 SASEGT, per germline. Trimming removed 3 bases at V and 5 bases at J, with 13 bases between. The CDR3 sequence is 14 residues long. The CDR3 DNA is TGTGCCAGCAGTGACATCTCCAGGGATTATGGCTACACCTTC. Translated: CASSDISRDYGYTF.

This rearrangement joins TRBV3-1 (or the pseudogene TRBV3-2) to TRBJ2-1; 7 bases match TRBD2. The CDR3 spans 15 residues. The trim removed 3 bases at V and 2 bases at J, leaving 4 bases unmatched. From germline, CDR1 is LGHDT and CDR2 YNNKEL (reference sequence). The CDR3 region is CASSQRLAAYNEQFF. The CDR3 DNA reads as TGTGCCAGCAGCCAGCGACTAGCCGCCTACAATGAGCAGTTCTTC.

CDR3 residues: CASSPKEAVYGYTF. The CDR3 region has the DNA TGTGCCAGCAGCCCAAAGGAGGCGGTATATGGCTACACCTTC. The chain links TRBV6-5 to TRBJ1-2; D not resolved. Trimming pared 6 bases from V and 5 bases from J, leaving 16 bases between. The CDR3 is 14 residues long. CDR1 MNHEY and CDR2 SVGAGI come from the germline V gene.

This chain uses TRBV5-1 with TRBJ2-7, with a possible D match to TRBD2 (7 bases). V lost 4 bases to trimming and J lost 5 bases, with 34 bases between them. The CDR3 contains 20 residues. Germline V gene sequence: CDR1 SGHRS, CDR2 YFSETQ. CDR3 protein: CASSATWPPEESGTNHEQYF. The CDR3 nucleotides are TGCGCCAGCAGCGCAACCTGGCCCCCGGAAGAAAGCGGGACAAACCACGAGCAGTACTTC.

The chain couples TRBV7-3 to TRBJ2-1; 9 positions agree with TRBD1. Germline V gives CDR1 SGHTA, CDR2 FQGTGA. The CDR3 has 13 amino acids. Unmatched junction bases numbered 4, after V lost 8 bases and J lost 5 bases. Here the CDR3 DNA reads TGTGCCAGCGGACAGGGGCCCAACAATGAGCAGTTCTTC. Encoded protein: CASGQGPNNEQFF.

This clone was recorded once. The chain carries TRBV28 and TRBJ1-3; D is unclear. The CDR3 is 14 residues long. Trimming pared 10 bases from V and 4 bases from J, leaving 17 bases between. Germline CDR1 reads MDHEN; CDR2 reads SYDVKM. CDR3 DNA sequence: TGTGCCACCTCGGCCGGGGTGCGGGGAAACACCATATATTTT. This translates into CATSAGVRGNTIYF.

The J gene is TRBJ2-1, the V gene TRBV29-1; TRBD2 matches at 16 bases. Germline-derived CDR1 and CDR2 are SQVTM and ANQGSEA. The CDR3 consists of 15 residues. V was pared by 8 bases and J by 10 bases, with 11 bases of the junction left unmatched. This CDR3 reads CSLGSGTSGRGEQFF. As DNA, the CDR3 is TGCAGCTTGGGGTCCGGGACTAGCGGGAGGGGGGAGCAGTTCTTC.

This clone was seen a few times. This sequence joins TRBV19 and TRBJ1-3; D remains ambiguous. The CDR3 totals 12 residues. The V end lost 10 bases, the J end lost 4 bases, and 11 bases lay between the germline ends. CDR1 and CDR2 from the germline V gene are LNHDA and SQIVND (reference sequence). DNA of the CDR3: TGTGCCACACGGTCCTCGGGAAACACCATATATTTT. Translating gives CATRSSGNTIYF.

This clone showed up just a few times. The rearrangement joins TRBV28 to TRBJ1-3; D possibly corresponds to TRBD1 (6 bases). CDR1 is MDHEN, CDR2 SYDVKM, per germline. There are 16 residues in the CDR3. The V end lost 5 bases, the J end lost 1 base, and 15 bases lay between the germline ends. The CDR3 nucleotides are TGTGCCAGCAGTGCGGACAGACATACATCTGGAAACACCATATATTTT. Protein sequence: CASSADRHTSGNTIYF.

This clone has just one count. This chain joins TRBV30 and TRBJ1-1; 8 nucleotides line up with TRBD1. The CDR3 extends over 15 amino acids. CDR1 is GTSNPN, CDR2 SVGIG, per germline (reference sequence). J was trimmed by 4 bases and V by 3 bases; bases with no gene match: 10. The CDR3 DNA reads TGTGCCTGGAGAGAGATAAGGACAGGGAGCACTGAAGCTTTCTTT. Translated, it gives CAWREIRTGSTEAFF.

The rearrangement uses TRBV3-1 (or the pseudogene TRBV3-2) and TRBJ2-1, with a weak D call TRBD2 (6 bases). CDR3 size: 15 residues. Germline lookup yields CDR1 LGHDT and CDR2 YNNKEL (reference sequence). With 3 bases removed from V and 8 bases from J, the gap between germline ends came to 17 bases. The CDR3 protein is CASSQIPGARDEQFF. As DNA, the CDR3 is TGTGCCAGCAGCCAGATACCGGGAGCAAGGGATGAGCAGTTCTTC.

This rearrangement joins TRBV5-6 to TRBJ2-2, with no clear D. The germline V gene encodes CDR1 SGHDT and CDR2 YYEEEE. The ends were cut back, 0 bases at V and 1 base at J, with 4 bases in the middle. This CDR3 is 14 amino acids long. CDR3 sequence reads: CASSLARNTGELFF. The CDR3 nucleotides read TGTGCCAGCAGCTTGGCCCGGAACACCGGGGAGCTGTTTTTT.

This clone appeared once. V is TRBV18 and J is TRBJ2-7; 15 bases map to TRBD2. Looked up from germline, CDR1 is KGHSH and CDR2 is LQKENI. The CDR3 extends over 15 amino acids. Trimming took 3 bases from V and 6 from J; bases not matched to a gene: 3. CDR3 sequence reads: CASSPGLAGGGEQYF. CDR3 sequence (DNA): TGTGCCAGCTCACCGGGACTAGCGGGAGGAGGCGAGCAGTACTTC. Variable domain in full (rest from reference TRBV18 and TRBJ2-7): NAGVMQNPRHLVRRRGQEARLRCSPMKGHSHVYWYRQLPEEGLKFMVYLQKENIIDESGMPKERFSAEFPKEGPSILRIQQVVRGDSAAYFCASSPGLAGGGEQYFGPGTRLTVT.

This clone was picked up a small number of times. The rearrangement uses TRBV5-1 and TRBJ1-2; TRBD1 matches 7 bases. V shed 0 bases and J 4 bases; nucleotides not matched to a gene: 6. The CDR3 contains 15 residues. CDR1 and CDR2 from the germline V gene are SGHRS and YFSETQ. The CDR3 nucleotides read TGCGCCAGCAGCTTGGGCCCGGCAGGGGGCTATGGCTACACCTTC. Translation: CASSLGPAGGYGYTF.

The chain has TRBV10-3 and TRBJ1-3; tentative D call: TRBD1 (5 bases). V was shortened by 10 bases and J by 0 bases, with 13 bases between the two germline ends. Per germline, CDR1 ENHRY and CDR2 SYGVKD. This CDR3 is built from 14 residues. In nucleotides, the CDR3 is TGTGCCACCGCCAGGGTAAGCTCTGGAAACACCATATATTTT. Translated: CATARVSSGNTIYF.

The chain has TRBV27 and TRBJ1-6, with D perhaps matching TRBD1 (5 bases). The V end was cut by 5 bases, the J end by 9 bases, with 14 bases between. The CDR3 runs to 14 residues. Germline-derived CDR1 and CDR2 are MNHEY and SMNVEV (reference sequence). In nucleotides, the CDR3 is TGTGCCAGCAGTCCCTCAGGGAAGCGTTCACCCCTCCACTTT. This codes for CASSPSGKRSPLHF.

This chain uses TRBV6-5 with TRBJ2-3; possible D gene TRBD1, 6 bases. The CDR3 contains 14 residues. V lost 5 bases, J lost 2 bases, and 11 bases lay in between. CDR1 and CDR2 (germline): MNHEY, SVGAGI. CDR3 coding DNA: TGTGCCAGCAGTCGACGGGACATCACAGATACGCAGTATTTT. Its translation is CASSRRDITDTQYF.

Here the CDR3 DNA reads TGTGCCAGCTCACCACTGGACAGGAGGGCGCAGGGGTTCTTT. This sequence encodes CASSPLDRRAQGFF. The chain links TRBV18 to TRBJ1-1, with 7 nucleotides matching TRBD1. The junction had 13 bases not matched to a gene; V was cut back by 1 base and J by 14 bases. Germline CDR1 reads KGHSH; CDR2 reads LQKENI. This CDR3 region has 14 residues.

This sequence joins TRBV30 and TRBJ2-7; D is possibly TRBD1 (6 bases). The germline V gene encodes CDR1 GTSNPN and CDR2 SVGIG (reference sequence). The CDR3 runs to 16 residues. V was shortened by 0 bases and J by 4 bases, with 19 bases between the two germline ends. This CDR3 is CAWSVQASGVRYEQYF. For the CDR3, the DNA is TGTGCCTGGAGTGTACAAGCATCAGGGGTACGGTACGAGCAGTACTTC.

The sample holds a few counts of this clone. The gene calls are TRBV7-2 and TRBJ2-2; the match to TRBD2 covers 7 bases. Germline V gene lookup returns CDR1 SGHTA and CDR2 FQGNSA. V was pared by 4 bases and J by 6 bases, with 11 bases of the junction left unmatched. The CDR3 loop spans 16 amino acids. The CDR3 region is CASSSYRTGGPGELFF. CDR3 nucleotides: TGTGCCAGCAGCTCCTACCGGACGGGAGGCCCCGGGGAGCTGTTTTTT.